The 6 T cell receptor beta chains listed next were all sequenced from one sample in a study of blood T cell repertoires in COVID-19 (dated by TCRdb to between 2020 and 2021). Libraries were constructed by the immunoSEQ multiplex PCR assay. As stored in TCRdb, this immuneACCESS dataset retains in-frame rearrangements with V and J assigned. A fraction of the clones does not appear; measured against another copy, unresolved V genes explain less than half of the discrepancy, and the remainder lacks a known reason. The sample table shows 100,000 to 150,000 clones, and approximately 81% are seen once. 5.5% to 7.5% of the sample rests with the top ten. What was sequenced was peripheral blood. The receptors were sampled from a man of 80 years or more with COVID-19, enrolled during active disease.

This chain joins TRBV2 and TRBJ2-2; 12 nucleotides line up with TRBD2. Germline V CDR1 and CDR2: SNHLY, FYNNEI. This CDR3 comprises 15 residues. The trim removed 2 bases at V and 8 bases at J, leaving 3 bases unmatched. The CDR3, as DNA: TGTGCCAGCAGTGAATCCGGACTAGCGGGAGGGGAGCTGTTTTTT. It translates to CASSESGLAGGELFF.

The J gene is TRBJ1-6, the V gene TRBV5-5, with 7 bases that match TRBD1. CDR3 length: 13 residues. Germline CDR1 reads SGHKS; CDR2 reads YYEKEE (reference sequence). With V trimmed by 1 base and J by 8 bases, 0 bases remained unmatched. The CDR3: CASSLQGDSPLHF. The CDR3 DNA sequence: TGTGCCAGCAGCTTGCAGGGGGATTCACCCCTCCACTTT.

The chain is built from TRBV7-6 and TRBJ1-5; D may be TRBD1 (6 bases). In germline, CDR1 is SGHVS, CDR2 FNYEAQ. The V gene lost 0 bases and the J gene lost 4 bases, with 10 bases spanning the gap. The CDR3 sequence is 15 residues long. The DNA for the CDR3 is TGTGCCAGCAGCTTAGCTACAGGGCTGAATCAGCCCCAGCATTTT. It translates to CASSLATGLNQPQHF. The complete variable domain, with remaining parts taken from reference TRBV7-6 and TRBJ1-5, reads GAGVSQSPRYKVTKRGQDVALRCDPISGHVSLYWYRQALGQGPEFLTYFNYEAQQDKSGLPNDRFSAERPEGSISTLTIQRTEQRDSAMYRCASSLATGLNQPQHFGDGTRLSIL.

CDR3 DNA: TGTGCCATCAGGGGGACAGGAGGGAATGAAAAACTGTTTTTT. Its translation: CAIRGTGGNEKLFF. The J gene is TRBJ1-4, the V gene TRBV10-3; 8 nucleotides line up with TRBD1. There are 14 residues in the CDR3. The V and J ends lost 6 bases and 5 bases, in that order; junction bases with no gene match: 5. Germline values: CDR1 ENHRY, CDR2 SYGVKD.

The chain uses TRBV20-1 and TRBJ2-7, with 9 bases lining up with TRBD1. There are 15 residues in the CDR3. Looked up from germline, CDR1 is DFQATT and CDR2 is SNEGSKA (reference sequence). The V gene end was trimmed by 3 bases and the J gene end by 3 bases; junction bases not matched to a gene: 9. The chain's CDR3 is CSASTIPTGGYEQYF. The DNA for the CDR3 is TGCAGTGCTAGTACAATCCCGACAGGGGGCTACGAGCAGTACTTC.

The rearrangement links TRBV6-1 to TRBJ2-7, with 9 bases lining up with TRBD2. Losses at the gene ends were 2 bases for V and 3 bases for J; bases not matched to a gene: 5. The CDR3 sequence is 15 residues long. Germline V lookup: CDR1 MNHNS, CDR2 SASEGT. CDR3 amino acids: CASSEIAGENYEQYF. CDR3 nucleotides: TGTGCCAGCAGTGAAATAGCGGGAGAGAACTACGAGCAGTACTTC.